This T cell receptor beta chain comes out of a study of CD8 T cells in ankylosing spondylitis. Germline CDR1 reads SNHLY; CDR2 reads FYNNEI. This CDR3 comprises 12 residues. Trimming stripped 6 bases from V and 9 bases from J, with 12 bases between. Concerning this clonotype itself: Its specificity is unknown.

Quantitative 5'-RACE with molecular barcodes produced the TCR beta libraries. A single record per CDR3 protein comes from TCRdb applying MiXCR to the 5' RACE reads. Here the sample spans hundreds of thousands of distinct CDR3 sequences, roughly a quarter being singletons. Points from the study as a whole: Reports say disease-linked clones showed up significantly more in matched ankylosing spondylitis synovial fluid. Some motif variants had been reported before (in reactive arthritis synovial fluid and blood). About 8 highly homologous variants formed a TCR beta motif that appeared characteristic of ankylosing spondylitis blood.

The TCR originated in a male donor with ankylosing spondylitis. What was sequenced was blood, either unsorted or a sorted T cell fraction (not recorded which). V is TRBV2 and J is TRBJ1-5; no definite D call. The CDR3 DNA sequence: TGTGCCAGCAGCGTTATTAGTTTGCCCCAGCATTTT. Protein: CASSVISLPQHF.